This is a list of T cell receptor beta chains from one sample in a study of blood T cells in healthy people across ages. TCRdb re-called the 5' RACE reads through MiXCR, storing one row per CDR3 protein. The sample includes 1.5 million to 2 million distinct CDR3 sequences, just under 50% of them seen just once. The sample comprised blood. The source of these receptors is a woman in her 40s in good health. CDR3s include the opening cysteine and the closing phenylalanine or tryptophan. The order of the fields is V gene, D gene, J gene, clone size, CDR3 DNA, CDR3 protein. D genes are given only for firm matches. Expanded clones are given a class, and other clones once, few, many or no size at all.

TRBV7-2	NA	TRBJ1-5	NA	TGTGCCAGCAGCTTAAGCAGGGACAATCAGCCCCAGCATTTT	CASSLSRDNQPQHF
TRBV6-2/TRBV6-3	NA	TRBJ2-4	NA	TGTGCCAGCAGTTACGGGGACCCCAAAAACATTCAGTACTTC	CASSYGDPKNIQYF
TRBV4-3	NA	TRBJ2-5	few	TGCGCCAGCAGCCAAGCCCTCCGGGAGACCCAGTACTTC	CASSQALRETQYF
TRBV7-8	TRBD1	TRBJ2-3	NA	TGTGCCAGCAGTCAGACAGGGACCTACACAGATACGCAGTATTTT	CASSQTGTYTDTQYF
TRBV27	NA	TRBJ2-5	NA	TGTGCCAGCAGTTTATCAAGGAATGCTCAAGAGACCCAGTACTTC	CASSLSRNAQETQYF
TRBV6-1	NA	TRBJ1-2	NA	TGTGCCAGCAGTGAAAGGGGGTTGACAGGTGTCAACTATGGCTACACCTTC	CASSERGLTGVNYGYTF
TRBV6-2/TRBV6-3	TRBD1	TRBJ2-1	few	TGTGCCAGCAACCGAACCCCCCGACAGGGCGATGAGCAGTTCTTC	CASNRTPRQGDEQFF
TRBV13	TRBD1	TRBJ2-1	NA	TGTGCCAGCAGCTCCTCCGGGACAGGAGACAATGAGCAGTTCTTC	CASSSSGTGDNEQFF
TRBV20-1	NA	TRBJ1-2	NA	TGCAGTGCTATCGTCCCCGGGAAGGGCTATGGCTACACCTTC	CSAIVPGKGYGYTF
TRBV5-1	TRBD1	TRBJ1-2	NA	TGCGCCAGCAGCGTGACAGGGGTCGAAGGCTACACCTTC	CASSVTGVEGYTF
TRBV14	NA	TRBJ2-7	few	TGTGCCAGCAGCCAAGTAACTACCCAGTACTTC	CASSQVTTQYF
TRBV7-9	TRBD1	TRBJ1-2	NA	TGTGCCAGCAGCTCGGCGCCGGGACAGGGGGATGGCTACACCTTC	CASSSAPGQGDGYTF
TRBV27	NA	TRBJ2-5	many	TGTGCCAGCAGTTTATCCACCTGGGAGACCCAGTACTTC	CASSLSTWETQYF
TRBV15	NA	TRBJ2-1	few	TGTGCCACCATCGCGACGGGGGGCGGTTACAATGAGCAGTTCTTC	CATIATGGGYNEQFF
TRBV11-2	NA	TRBJ2-7	NA	TGTGCCAGCAGCCTCGCCGGCGGTTTACTCGGGGGCTACAATGAGCAGTACTTC	CASSLAGGLLGGYNEQYF
TRBV11-3	TRBD2	TRBJ2-1	few	TGTGCCAGCAGCGCCTCAGCGGGGGGCGGTGAGCAGTTCTTC	CASSASAGGGEQFF
TRBV7-9	TRBD2	TRBJ2-5	NA	TGTGCCAGCAGCCCGGTAGCGGGGCAAGAGACCCAGTACTTC	CASSPVAGQETQYF
TRBV4-3	NA	TRBJ2-7	few	TGCGCCAGCAGCCAATCAAGACAGGCCGGGGGGTCCTACGAGCAGTACTTC	CASSQSRQAGGSYEQYF
TRBV20-1	NA	TRBJ1-5	NA	TGCAGTGCTATCAGCGATAGTCAGCCCCAGCATTTT	CSAISDSQPQHF
TRBV3-1	TRBD2	TRBJ2-7	NA	TGTGCCAGCAGCCAAGCCCAGCGGGGGCCCTACGAGCAGTACTTC	CASSQAQRGPYEQYF
TRBV7-2	NA	TRBJ1-1	NA	TGTGCCAGCAGCTTAGCGCAGGGTCTCCCTGAAGCTTTCTTT	CASSLAQGLPEAFF
TRBV28	NA	TRBJ1-2	many	TGTGCCAGCAGTCCTGGGGGTGGCTACACCTTC	CASSPGGGYTF
TRBV27	NA	TRBJ2-1	NA	TGTGCCAGCAGTACCTACAGGGAAAATGAGCAGTTCTTC	CASSTYRENEQFF
TRBV29-1	NA	TRBJ2-3	many	TGCAGCGTTGCCACCACAGATACGCAGTATTTT	CSVATTDTQYF
TRBV12-3/TRBV12-4	NA	TRBJ2-7	NA	TGTGCCAGCAGTGTTGTGAAGGAGTCCGAGCAGTACTTC	CASSVVKESEQYF
TRBV20-1	TRBD1	TRBJ1-5	many	TGCAGTGCCAGGGGGGATCAGCCCCAGCATTTT	CSARGDQPQHF
TRBV9	NA	TRBJ2-7	NA	TGTGCCAGCAGCGTTTATTCAGGTGTCTCCTACGAGCAGTACTTC	CASSVYSGVSYEQYF
TRBV18	TRBD1	TRBJ2-3	NA	TGTGCCAGCTCACCGGTGACAGGGTTCTCAGATACGCAGTATTTT	CASSPVTGFSDTQYF
TRBV20-1	NA	TRBJ2-1	NA	TGCAGTGTTACCAGGACGGGGGCCCAAAATGAGCAGTTCTTC	CSVTRTGAQNEQFF
TRBV3-1	TRBD2	TRBJ2-3	NA	TGTGCCAGCAGCCCGATTGGGAGCGGGGAGACCACAGATACGCAGTATTTT	CASSPIGSGETTDTQYF
TRBV6-5	NA	TRBJ2-7	many	TGTGCCAGCAGTTACTCGACAGGAACCTACGAGCAGTACTTC	CASSYSTGTYEQYF
TRBV20-1	TRBD1	TRBJ2-7	few	TGCAGTGCTAGAGATCGAACGGGGGGACAGGGAGGCGAGCAGTACTTC	CSARDRTGGQGGEQYF
TRBV28	NA	TRBJ2-3	NA	TGTGCCAGCGGGGGGGCCCCAGATACGCAGTATTTT	CASGGAPDTQYF
TRBV28	NA	TRBJ1-2	NA	TGTGCCAGCAGTTTCATGGCAGGGGATTTCTATGGCTACACCTTC	CASSFMAGDFYGYTF
TRBV4-2	NA	TRBJ1-2	few	TGTGCCAGCAGCCAAGTTACACCTTCGGGAGGCTACACCTTC	CASSQVTPSGGYTF
TRBV20-1	TRBD2	TRBJ2-5	NA	TGCAGTGCCAGTGACGTGGGACTAGCGGGGGGTACGAAGACCCAGTACTTC	CSASDVGLAGGTKTQYF
TRBV27	NA	TRBJ2-7	NA	TGTGCCAGCAGTTCCCAACTTGGGTTCTACGAGCAGTACTTC	CASSSQLGFYEQYF
TRBV3-1	NA	TRBJ2-5	few	TGTGCCAGCAGTTCTAGGACCAACCAAGAGACCCAGTACTTC	CASSSRTNQETQYF
TRBV20-1	NA	TRBJ1-4	NA	TGCAGTGCTTCAGGGTCCTTTGCAACTAATGAAAAACTGTTTTTT	CSASGSFATNEKLFF
TRBV4-3	TRBD2	TRBJ2-3	few	TGCGCCAGCAGCCAAGATTTGGGCGGGGGGGCGGCAGATACGCAGTATTTT	CASSQDLGGGAADTQYF
TRBV12-3/TRBV12-4	TRBD1	TRBJ1-2	NA	TGTGCCAGCAACCAGGCCAGGATTCAGGGGGCGTTAGGCTACACCTTC	CASNQARIQGALGYTF